Each of the 8 T cell receptor beta chains below was sequenced from the same sample in a study of blood T cell repertoires in COVID-19. This table comes from immunoSEQ multiplex PCR, and its TCRdb copy is limited to in-frame clones, with some not included. The data hold about 49,000 clones, with about three quarters observed a single time. Sequenced material: peripheral blood. These receptors were taken from a man between 65 and 79 years old with active or convalescent COVID-19.

The V gene is TRBV19, the J gene TRBJ1-5; no firm D call. Germline CDR1 reads LNHDA; CDR2 reads SQIVND (reference sequence). CDR3 length: 14 residues. With 3 bases removed from V and 0 bases from J, the gap between germline ends came to 6 bases. Here the CDR3 reads CASSMSNSNQPQHF. As DNA, the CDR3 is TGTGCCAGTAGTATGTCTAATAGCAATCAGCCCCAGCATTTT.

This chain uses TRBV9 with TRBJ1-2; 11 bases align to TRBD1. Germline assignment: CDR1 SGDLS and CDR2 YYNGEE. CDR3 length: 17 residues. J was trimmed by 7 bases and V by 3 bases; bases with no gene match: 14. CDR3 coding DNA: TGTGCCAGCAGCGCCACCGGGACAGGGGGGACCTATCTTGGCTACACCTTC. It encodes CASSATGTGGTYLGYTF.

The chain couples TRBV6-4 to TRBJ2-1, with D possibly matching TRBD2 (6 bases). The CDR3 covers 14 residues. With 3 bases removed from V and 5 bases from J, the gap between germline ends came to 11 bases. In germline, CDR1 is MRHNA, CDR2 SNTAGT. Written as DNA, the CDR3 is TGTGCCAGCAGTGAAACGGGAGAGAACAATGAGCAGTTCTTC. Protein sequence: CASSETGENNEQFF.

The gene calls are TRBV7-2 and TRBJ1-2; 8 nucleotides match TRBD1. CDR1 SGHTA and CDR2 FQGNSA come from the germline V gene. This CDR3 is built from 12 residues. Germline trimming cut 10 bases from V and 2 bases from J; bases unmatched to any gene: 3. The CDR3 reads CATQGVNYGYTF. The CDR3 nucleotides are TGTGCCACACAGGGGGTGAACTATGGCTACACCTTC.

The chain couples TRBV10-3 to TRBJ1-5; 7 nucleotides line up with TRBD1. The CDR3 sequence is 12 residues long. Germline assignment: CDR1 ENHRY and CDR2 SYGVKD. Trimming took 6 bases from V and 5 from J; bases not matched to a gene: 1. In DNA, the CDR3 is TGTGCCATCAGCGGGACAGATCAGCCCCAGCATTTT. This codes for CAISGTDQPQHF.

V gene TRBV19 combines with J gene TRBJ1-2, with D unresolved. The germline V and J ends were trimmed by 3 bases and 0 bases, with 32 bases remaining between them. The CDR3 sequence is 22 residues long. Germline V gene sequence: CDR1 LNHDA, CDR2 SQIVND (reference sequence). The CDR3 sequence: CASSIRPGVRGPTDPSNYGYTF. CDR3 nucleotides: TGTGCCAGTAGTATTCGCCCCGGAGTTAGAGGCCCTACTGACCCATCTAACTATGGCTACACCTTC.

This chain links TRBV7-3 with TRBJ2-2, with D perhaps matching TRBD2 (5 bases). V lost 1 base and J lost 2, with 11 bases in between. Germline lookup yields CDR1 SGHTA and CDR2 FQGTGA. The CDR3 is 16 amino acids. Here the CDR3 DNA reads TGTGCCAGCAGCTTAATGTGGAGCGGTAACACCGGGGAGCTGTTTTTT. It yields the protein CASSLMWSGNTGELFF.

V is TRBV25-1 and J is TRBJ2-5, with D unclear. The V gene lost 4 bases and the J gene lost 2 bases, with 11 bases spanning the gap. Germline CDR1 reads MGHDK; CDR2 reads SYGVNS. The CDR3 sequence is 14 residues long. CDR3 protein: CASSVAPNQETQYF. The CDR3, as DNA: TGTGCCAGCAGTGTAGCTCCAAATCAAGAGACCCAGTACTTC.